The source of this T cell receptor beta chain is a study of T cell responses to AZD1222 COVID-19 vaccine. Study results and limitations: Among spike-specific TCRs, nearly half reportedly target unmutated variant regions. Researchers took repertoire samples only after the peak T cell response had come. It should be noted that donors were predominantly white British and more often female, and clonal diversity was possibly underestimated. Receipt of two AZD1222 doses was followed by a rise in Spike-specific TCR breadth and depth.

Notes on this clone: What it binds is not known.

With 5 bases removed from V and 4 bases from J, the gap between germline ends came to 12 bases. Germline V gives CDR1 LNHDA, CDR2 SQIVND (reference sequence). This CDR3 region has 15 residues. Assay: immunoSEQ multiplex PCR; the TCRdb copy retains only in-frame clones and omits some. The data show more than 75,000 clones, roughly nine tenths seen once. The clonotype originates from an adult in good health. This chain links TRBV19 with TRBJ2-6; perhaps TRBD2 as D (5 bases). Source: peripheral blood, taken on day 0 of AZD1222 vaccination. This CDR3 reads CASSSTPGGANVLTF. In DNA, the CDR3 is TGTGCCAGTAGTTCGACCCCGGGAGGGGCCAACGTCCTGACTTTC.